This T cell receptor (beta chain) was identified during a study of human T cells and chemical hapten exposure. At the level of the study: Upper inner arm skin measuring roughly 2 cm by roughly 2 cm received 2% DPC for sensitization.

With V trimmed by 5 bases and J by 7 bases, 7 bases remained unmatched. Germline CDR1 and CDR2: MRHNA and SNTAGT. The CDR3 covers 14 residues. This clonotype was detected many times. The antigen is not known. Indicated time point: patch test 1, 2 weeks after DPC sensitization. Treatment given: therapeutic diphenylcyclopropenone sensitization with weekly scalp DPC. MiXCR was run by TCRdb on the RACE reads, yielding one entry per CDR3 protein. The sample shows 370,000 or so distinct CDR3 sequences, approximately 5% of them seen only once. Study-level points and caveats: Against controls, expanded TCRs gave rise to significantly more large CDR3 similarity clusters.

The chain links TRBV6-4 to TRBJ2-1, with 8 bases that match TRBD2. Source: whole blood, taken in connection with sensitization to the hapten diphenylcyclopropenone (DPC). This TCR derives from a woman aged 50 to 60 with alopecia areata. Some clones in this sample may be carry-over from other donors' samples. CDR3 DNA: TGTGCCAGCAGTCCGGGGGGGGCTGTGAATGAGCAGTTCTTC. It yields the protein CASSPGGAVNEQFF.